This T cell receptor (beta chain) was retrieved from a study of OX40 agonist ivuxolimab in advanced cancers. Method: immunoSEQ multiplex PCR; TCRdb's copy keeps in-frame clones and lacks some. The data hold about 83,000 clones, with approximately 91% observed a single time. The germline gives CDR1 SGHRS, CDR2 YFSETQ. CDR3 length: 14 residues. Deletions cut 4 bases from V and 1 base from J, with 8 bases between. The chain joins TRBV5-1 to TRBJ2-2, with unresolved D. The TCR was taken from an adult with an advanced solid tumor such as melanoma, head and neck, liver or kidney cancer. Material: CD4+ or CD8+ T cells sorted from blood, obtained in a trial of the OX40 agonist ivuxolimab. CDR3 sequence (DNA): TGCGCCAGCAGCGCGGACGGGAACACCGGGGAGCTGTTTTTT. Translating it yields CASSADGNTGELFF.